One sample yielded the 12 T cell receptor beta chains listed below, sequenced in a study of CD8 T cells in ankylosing spondylitis (dated by TCRdb to about 2017). The library relied on 5' RACE. Sequencing was carried out with an Illumina HiSeq 2500. TCRdb ran its own pipeline on the public reads, namely fastp trimming at Q25 and MiXCR clone calling, and kept in-frame beta chains. Rows are combined by CDR3 protein, so each entry shows the most common genes and DNA. This sample holds 150,000 to 200,000 distinct CDR3 sequences; around 16% were observed only once. The ten biggest clones cover about 7.8% of the sample. Sequencing was done on a sample of blood, either unsorted or a sorted T cell fraction (not recorded which). These receptor sequences come from a male donor with ankylosing spondylitis or in good health (not recorded which).

The chain joins TRBV5-1 to TRBJ1-1, with D possibly TRBD1 on 5 matching bases. The germline V and J ends were trimmed by 5 bases and 5 bases, with 16 bases remaining between them. The germline V gene has CDR1 SGHRS and CDR2 YFSETQ. The CDR3 has 14 residues. CDR3 DNA: TGCGCCAGCAGGGCCGAGGGGATCGGAACTGAAGCTTTCTTT. It translates to CASRAEGIGTEAFF.

Remarks on this clonotype: This may arise from a read error, as a much more abundant clone is one base away. The chain uses TRBV12-3 or TRBV12-4 and TRBJ1-5; no clear D. This CDR3 is 13 amino acids long. The CDR3 region has the DNA TGTACCAGCAGTTTGAGTCTCAATCAGCCCCAGCATTTT. Residues: CTSSLSLNQPQHF.

V is TRBV15 and J is TRBJ1-2; TRBD1 might be the D (5 bases). Germline CDR1 is LNHNV and CDR2 is YYDKDF (reference sequence). V was trimmed by 5 bases and J by 4 bases, leaving 17 bases between them. The CDR3 has 15 amino acids. In DNA, the CDR3 is TGTGCCACCAGCCCGTTCGCCGGGACCTCCTATGGCTACACCTTC. Its protein is CATSPFAGTSYGYTF.

A few counts support this clonotype. The chain uses TRBV5-1 and TRBJ1-5; TRBD1 might be the D (5 bases). V was trimmed by 2 bases and J by 10 bases, leaving 16 bases between them. In germline, CDR1 is SGHRS, CDR2 YFSETQ. CDR3 length: 14 residues. CDR3: CASSLSTLGDPQHF. CDR3 sequence (DNA): TGCGCCAGCAGCTTAAGCACCCTAGGGGATCCCCAGCATTTT.

The table lists this clonotype with many counts. The chain joins TRBV12-3 or TRBV12-4 to TRBJ2-3; the D call may be TRBD1 or TRBD2 (5 bases each). V dropped 7 bases and J dropped 4 bases, with 15 bases sitting between them. This CDR3 has 14 residues. For the CDR3, the DNA is TGTGCCAGCATTCGGGACCCCTCCGCAGATACGCAGTATTTT. Translation: CASIRDPSADTQYF.

Ten or more counts support this clonotype. The chain carries TRBV12-3 or TRBV12-4 and TRBJ2-1; 10 bases align to TRBD2. This CDR3 region has 16 residues. The trim removed 3 bases at V and 5 bases at J, leaving 7 bases unmatched. The CDR3 is CASSFLPSGSHNEQFF. CDR3 DNA sequence: TGTGCCAGCAGTTTCCTACCTAGCGGGAGTCACAATGAGCAGTTCTTC.

This clonotype was detected ten times or more. This chain joins TRBV5-1 and TRBJ2-1; TRBD2 might be the D (5 bases). Trimming took off 2 bases at V and 4 bases at J, with 7 bases between the two ends. The CDR3 has 13 amino acids. Germline assignment: CDR1 SGHRS and CDR2 YFSETQ. CDR3: CASSFDYYNEQFF. The CDR3 bases are TGCGCCAGCAGCTTCGACTATTACAATGAGCAGTTCTTC.

The chain uses TRBV4-1 and TRBJ1-1, with D uncertain. This CDR3 contains 15 residues. Trimming took 0 bases from V and 4 from J, leaving 12 bases between them. The germline V gene has CDR1 MGHRA and CDR2 YSYEKL. This CDR3 is CASSQDFSGVTEAFF. The DNA of the CDR3 is TGCGCCAGCAGCCAAGATTTCTCCGGGGTCACTGAAGCTTTCTTT.

This chain joins TRBV10-2 and TRBJ1-1; 8 nucleotides agree with TRBD1. Germline V gene lookup returns CDR1 WSHSY and CDR2 SAAADI. This CDR3 contains 14 residues. V gave up 7 bases and J gave up 1 base; unmatched junction bases: 5. In nucleotides, the CDR3 is TGCGCCAGCATTCCCGGGACAGGGAACACTGAAGCTTTCTTT. Its translation is CASIPGTGNTEAFF.

The chain joins TRBV15 to TRBJ2-3, with D unclear. Trimming shortened V by 3 bases and J by 5 bases, and 3 bases separated the two germline ends. Per germline, CDR1 LNHNV and CDR2 YYDKDF (reference sequence). CDR3 length: 11 amino acids. The CDR3 sequence: CATSRGDTQYF. For the CDR3, the DNA is TGTGCCACCAGCAGGGGAGATACGCAGTATTTT.

This clonotype appeared a few times. The chain couples TRBV20-1 to TRBJ1-1, with D unresolved. The germline V and J ends were trimmed by 1 base and 0 bases, with 12 bases remaining between them. CDR1 DFQATT and CDR2 SNEGSKA come from the germline V gene (reference sequence). This CDR3 has 15 residues. Here the CDR3 reads CSARVRPGMNTEAFF. The DNA of the CDR3 is TGCAGTGCTAGAGTACGTCCGGGCATGAACACTGAAGCTTTCTTT.

This clonotype was observed at least ten times. V gene TRBV4-1 combines with J gene TRBJ1-5; TRBD1 matches at 7 bases. V dropped 2 bases and J dropped 4; count of bases not matched to a gene: 5. The germline V gene encodes CDR1 MGHRA and CDR2 YSYEKL. The CDR3 has 15 residues. The chain's CDR3 is CASSQPDRPNQPQHF. The DNA of the CDR3 is TGCGCCAGCAGCCAACCGGACAGGCCGAATCAGCCCCAGCATTTT.